This T cell receptor (beta chain) was recorded in a study of OX40 agonist ivuxolimab in advanced cancers. Profiling relied on immunoSEQ multiplex PCR, and the TCRdb table lists in-frame clones only, not all of them. Seen here are around 53,000 clones, about 86% observed once, and the top ten hold around 6.7%. Per the germline V gene, CDR1 is SGHDN and CDR2 is FVKESK. The CDR3 contains 13 residues. Trimming removed 0 bases at V and 7 bases at J, with 9 bases between. This TCR came from an adult with an advanced solid tumor such as melanoma, head and neck, liver or kidney cancer. The material was CD4+ or CD8+ T cells sorted from blood, obtained in a trial of the OX40 agonist ivuxolimab. The chain employs TRBV14 and TRBJ1-2; D unclear. The CDR3: CASSQEPVGGYTF. CDR3 nucleotides: TGTGCCAGCAGCCAAGAACCCGTAGGTGGCTACACCTTC.